A selection of T cell receptor beta chains follows, all from one sample in a study of OX40 agonist ivuxolimab in advanced cancers. TCRdb's table, derived via immunoSEQ multiplex PCR, lists solely in-frame clones and lacks some. In the table there are over 65,000 clones, 84% of which are singletons. The source was CD4+ or CD8+ T cells sorted from blood, collected in a trial of the OX40 agonist ivuxolimab. The receptors originated from an adult with an advanced solid tumor such as melanoma, head and neck, liver or kidney cancer. CDR3s include the opening cysteine and the closing phenylalanine or tryptophan. D genes are given only for firm matches. Expanded clones get a size class; other rows say once, few or many, or leave the size out.

>NA|TRBV12-5|NA|TRBJ1-1
CASSNTNTEAFF
TGTGCTAGCTCTAATACGAACACTGAAGCTTTCTTT
>NA|TRBV5-1|NA|TRBJ2-1
CASSLGLVRRAYNEQFF
TGCGCCAGCAGCTTGGGGCTAGTCCGCCGGGCCTACAATGAGCAGTTCTTC
>NA|TRBV14|NA|TRBJ1-2
CASSQGANYGYTF
TGTGCCAGCAGTCAGGGCGCTAACTATGGCTACACCTTC
>NA|TRBV4-3|NA|TRBJ1-2
CASSAGLDGYTF
TGCGCCAGCAGCGCCGGGCTCGATGGCTACACCTTC
>NA|TRBV15|NA|TRBJ1-2
CATSRGGEGFGYTF
TGTGCCACCAGCCGGGGGGGGGAAGGATTCGGCTACACCTTC
>NA|TRBV19|NA|TRBJ1-5
CASSIQGRARGQPQHF
TGTGCCAGTAGTATCCAGGGACGGGCCAGAGGTCAGCCCCAGCATTTT
>NA|TRBV5-4|NA|TRBJ1-4
CASSLATPGANEKLFF
TGTGCCAGCAGCTTGGCGACCCCCGGGGCTAATGAAAAACTGTTTTTT
>TRBD1|TRBV10-3|NA|TRBJ2-7
CAISGLTGEGYEQYF
TGTGCCATCAGTGGCCTGACAGGGGAAGGTTACGAGCAGTACTTC
>NA|TRBV5-1|NA|TRBJ1-6
CASSLVASDSPLHF
TGCGCCAGCAGCTTGGTTGCCAGTGATTCACCCCTCCACTTT
>NA|TRBV19|NA|TRBJ2-5
CASSTGVQETQYF
TGTGCCAGTAGTACGGGGGTCCAAGAGACCCAGTACTTC
>NA|TRBV5-1|NA|TRBJ2-7
CASSFWGAYEQYF
TGCGCCAGCAGCTTTTGGGGCGCCTACGAGCAGTACTTC
>NA|TRBV18|NA|TRBJ1-4
CASSPQGFGEKLFF
TGTGCCAGCTCACCACAGGGTTTCGGGGAAAAACTGTTTTTT
>TRBD2|TRBV4-2|NA|TRBJ2-1
CASSQFSGSSPNEQFF
TGTGCCAGCAGCCAATTTAGCGGGAGCAGCCCTAATGAGCAGTTCTTC
>TRBD1|TRBV5-4|NA|TRBJ2-7
CASSPGTGRYEQYF
TGTGCCAGCAGTCCCGGGACAGGGAGGTACGAGCAGTACTTC
>NA|TRBV15|NA|TRBJ1-1
CATSTTGAHTEAFF
TGTGCCACCAGCACTACGGGCGCGCACACTGAAGCTTTCTTT
>NA|TRBV6-1|NA|TRBJ2-3
CASSASVYGDTQYF
TGTGCCAGCAGTGCGTCGGTGTATGGAGATACGCAGTATTTT
>NA|TRBV6-1|NA|TRBJ2-3
CASSEAGGTDTQYF
TGTGCCAGCAGTGAAGCGGGAGGCACAGATACGCAGTATTTT
>TRBD2|TRBV15|NA|TRBJ2-3
CATSRGQPGLAGGPSDTQYF
TGTGCCACCAGCAGAGGGCAGCCGGGACTAGCGGGGGGGCCCTCAGATACGCAGTATTTT
>TRBD2|TRBV2|NA|TRBJ2-6
CASSEGTSGGNVLTF
TGTGCCAGCAGTGAAGGGACTAGCGGGGGAAACGTCCTGACTTTC
>NA|TRBV11-3|NA|TRBJ2-5
CASSERETQYF
TGTGCCAGCAGCGAGCGGGAGACCCAGTACTTC
>NA|TRBV28|NA|TRBJ2-7
CASSPPRGPTTYYEQYF
TGTGCCAGCAGTCCTCCCCGGGGGCCAACAACCTACTACGAGCAGTACTTC
>TRBD1|TRBV19|NA|TRBJ2-7
CATRGQSYEQYF
TGTGCCACACGGGGACAGTCCTACGAGCAGTACTTC
>NA|TRBV18|once|TRBJ2-1
CASSPPVAGRSNEQFF
TGTGCCAGCTCACCACCGGTTGCGGGGCGGAGCAATGAGCAGTTCTTC